The 10 T cell receptor beta chains given below trace back to one sample, sequenced in a study of T cell repertoires in cytomegalovirus infection. TCRdb analysed the reads with MiXCR anew, one entry per CDR3 protein. The sample yields about 310,000 distinct CDR3 sequences, about a sixth seen once. Sample: PBMCs. The receptors come from a human donor in good health (CMV status not recorded). Some clones in this sample may be carry-over from other donors' samples.

This clonotype has only one observation. This may be a read error, as it is one base from a much larger clone. The chain joins TRBV7-2 to TRBJ2-5; 8 positions match TRBD1. The germline gives CDR1 SGHTA, CDR2 FQGNSA. CDR3 length: 14 residues. CDR3 in amino acids: CASSTPPGQEIQYF. The CDR3 DNA is TGTGCCAGCAGTACTCCGCCGGGACAGGAGATCCAGTACTTC.

This clonotype was observed many times. J is TRBJ2-1 and V is TRBV7-9; 8 bases align to TRBD1. CDR1 and CDR2 from the germline V gene are SEHNR and FQNEAQ (reference sequence). This CDR3 comprises 12 residues. Germline trimming cut 5 bases from V and 10 bases from J; bases unmatched to any gene: 4. The CDR3 region is CASSRDRPEQFF. The CDR3 DNA is TGTGCCAGCAGCCGGGACAGGCCGGAGCAGTTCTTC.

This clonotype occurred once. The chain uses TRBV6-2 or TRBV6-3 and TRBJ2-7; D is undetermined. The CDR3 length is 15 residues. The germline CDR1 and CDR2 sequences are MNHEY and SVGEGT. V lost 4 bases to trimming and J lost 4 bases, with 17 bases between them. The CDR3 protein is CASSFRLTSVYEQYF. The DNA of the CDR3 is TGTGCCAGCAGTTTTAGACTCACCTCCGTTTACGAGCAGTACTTC.

The rearrangement links TRBV24-1 to TRBJ2-7; 8 positions agree with TRBD1. The germline CDR1 and CDR2 sequences are KGHDR and SFDVKD. The CDR3 runs 13 residues. Germline trimming cut 12 bases from V and 3 bases from J; bases unmatched to any gene: 9. CDR3 coding DNA: TGTGCCTCCAACAGGGGGGAAGGCTACGAGCAGTACTTC. Its protein is CASNRGEGYEQYF.

This clonotype was counted a few times. J is TRBJ2-2 and V is TRBV2; the D gene is possibly TRBD2 (6 bases). The CDR3 loop spans 14 amino acids. From germline, CDR1 is SNHLY and CDR2 FYNNEI. Trimming took off 9 bases at V and 5 bases at J, with 16 bases between the two ends. The CDR3 sequence is CARGGQTHTGELFF. The DNA for the CDR3 is TGTGCCAGGGGAGGACAAACCCATACCGGGGAGCTGTTTTTT.

This clonotype was picked up many times. The chain combines TRBV12-3 or TRBV12-4 with TRBJ2-2, with D unclear. This CDR3 has 14 residues. V lost 7 bases, J lost 8 bases, and 17 bases lay in between. The chain's CDR3 is CASKGAAQRGELFF. Here the CDR3 DNA reads TGTGCCAGCAAAGGCGCGGCCCAACGGGGGGAGCTGTTTTTT.

The gene calls are TRBV7-9 and TRBJ1-1, with unresolved D. The CDR3 extends over 14 amino acids. Germline assignment: CDR1 SEHNR and CDR2 FQNEAQ (reference sequence). With 1 base removed from V and 0 bases from J, the gap between germline ends came to 6 bases. This CDR3 is CASSLDTLNTEAFF. The CDR3 DNA reads TGTGCCAGCAGCTTAGATACCTTGAACACTGAAGCTTTCTTT.

The V call is TRBV12-3 or TRBV12-4, the J call TRBJ2-2, with 9 positions matching TRBD1. Trimming at V came to 7 bases and at J to 6 bases, leaving 18 bases not matched to a gene. This CDR3 is 18 amino acids long. CDR3 DNA: TGTGCCAGCAACCTCCTCCCGTCAACAGGGGGCCGTCCCGGGGAGCTGTTTTTT. This translates into CASNLLPSTGGRPGELFF.

In this sample, this clonotype turned up many times. The chain has TRBV11-2 and TRBJ1-1; D unresolved. Germline values: CDR1 SGHAT, CDR2 FQNNGV. V lost 2 bases to trimming and J lost 4 bases, with 11 bases between them. The CDR3 runs 14 residues. The CDR3 spells CASSLLDTVTEAFF. CDR3 DNA sequence: TGTGCCAGCAGCTTACTTGACACAGTCACTGAAGCTTTCTTT. The full variable domain, its missing parts supplied by reference TRBV11-2 and TRBJ1-1, is EAGVAQSPRYKIIEKRQSVAFWCNPISGHATLYWYQQILGQGPKLLIQFQNNGVVDDSQLPKDRFSAERLKGVDSTLKIQPAKLEDSAVYLCASSLLDTVTEAFFGQGTRLTVV.

This clonotype has more than one count but fewer than ten. The V and J genes are TRBV28 and TRBJ2-2, with TRBD1 matching 10 bases. Unmatched junction bases numbered 5, after V lost 5 bases and J lost 5 bases. The CDR3 covers 15 residues. Germline V gene sequence: CDR1 MDHEN, CDR2 SYDVKM. The CDR3, as DNA: TGTGCCAGCAGTGGACAGGGGGAGCGGACCGGGGAGCTGTTTTTT. Protein product: CASSGQGERTGELFF.